This T cell receptor beta chain was identified during a study of blood T cells in healthy people across ages. Study-wide points: Observed TCR beta diversity per million T cells went down as age went up. This fall followed a roughly linear course with age.

As to this clonotype: Its target is unknown.

Donors were healthy Caucasian individuals from Russia aged about 6 to 100. Samples each had at least 6 micrograms of total RNA extracted. It was with a sample-barcoded 5' primer and a J-beta primer mix that a second PCR of roughly 6 to 11 cycles was run. TCRdb re-derived calls from the 5' RACE reads in MiXCR, one entry per CDR3 protein. The repertoire consists of about 680,000 distinct CDR3 sequences, with approximately 49% occurring once and the leading ten covering 30% to 40%. This CDR3 spans 18 amino acids. The ends lost 4 bases at V and 5 bases at J; junction bases unmatched: 13. Germline CDR1 is MNHEY and CDR2 is SVGEGT.

The chain couples TRBV6-2 or TRBV6-3 to TRBJ2-1; TRBD2 matches 11 bases. Sequencing used blood. The receptor comes from a woman aged 55-70 years in good health. Here the CDR3 reads CASSFSHRAGLADNEQFF. CDR3 in DNA: TGTGCCAGCAGTTTCTCTCACCGGGCGGGACTAGCGGACAATGAGCAGTTCTTC.